The 17 T cell receptor beta chains listed next were all sequenced from one sample in a study of cytomegalovirus exposure and HLA in healthy donors. A multiplex PCR was run with 60 Vbeta primers and 13 Jbeta primers. Sequencing used immunoSEQ multiplex PCR; TCRdb keeps in-frame clones, though not all of them. The sample has about 160,000 clones, around 85% seen once. The sequencing input was PBMCs. These TCRs come from a boy between 2 and 10 years old in good health and CMV-seronegative.

With respect to this clone: Other DNA sequences in the sample encode the same CDR3. V gene TRBV30 combines with J gene TRBJ1-1; D is unresolved. Trimming shortened V by 2 bases and J by 1 base, and 11 bases separated the two germline ends. CDR1 and CDR2 from the germline V gene are GTSNPN and SVGIG (reference sequence). This CDR3 is built from 14 residues. CDR3 protein: CAWSYGRGNTEAFF. In DNA, the CDR3 is TGTGCCTGGAGTTACGGACGGGGGAACACTGAAGCTTTCTTT.

This clone was counted only a few times. The same CDR3 arises from other DNA sequences in this sample as well. The chain couples TRBV6-6 to TRBJ1-6; the match to TRBD1 covers 11 bases. This CDR3 is 15 amino acids long. CDR1 is MNHNY, CDR2 SVGAGI, per germline (reference sequence). V trimming: 3 bases; J trimming: 7 bases; junction bases outside the gene matches: 2. This chain's CDR3 is CASSYGTGGNSPLHF. The CDR3 region has the DNA TGTGCCAGCAGTTATGGGACAGGGGGGAATTCACCCCTCCACTTT.

A remark on this clone: The same CDR3 also results from other DNA sequences found in this sample. This chain links TRBV6-5 with TRBJ1-5; tentatively, D is TRBD1 (5 bases). Trimming stripped 3 bases from V and 7 bases from J, with 10 bases between. The CDR3 length is 13 residues. The germline V gene has CDR1 MNHEY and CDR2 SVGAGI. The CDR3 reads CASSYGGGQPQHF. DNA for the CDR3: TGTGCCAGCAGTTATGGGGGAGGGCAGCCCCAGCATTTT.

The chain links TRBV5-1 to TRBJ1-1, with 8 bases matching TRBD1. CDR3 length: 14 residues. Germline CDR1 SGHRS, CDR2 YFSETQ. Trimming cost V 4 bases and J 4 bases; bases outside gene matches: 6. CDR3 loop: CASSVRTGGTEAFF. As DNA, the CDR3 is TGCGCCAGCAGCGTAAGAACAGGGGGCACTGAAGCTTTCTTT.

This chain uses TRBV5-4 with TRBJ2-5, with TRBD2 matching over 11 bases. V dropped 4 bases and J dropped 2; count of bases not matched to a gene: 10. This CDR3 has 17 residues. Germline loops: CDR1 SGHNT, CDR2 YYREEE (reference sequence). The CDR3 DNA follows: TGTGCCAGCAGCGCCCGAGCGGTAGCGGGAGGGCAAGAGACCCAGTACTTC. This translates into CASSARAVAGGQETQYF.

The chain links TRBV5-6 to TRBJ1-5, with 9 bases that match TRBD1. Germline V gene lookup returns CDR1 SGHDT and CDR2 YYEEEE. J gave up 4 bases and V 0 bases, and 2 bases lay outside the gene matches. The CDR3 is made up of 15 amino acids. DNA of the CDR3: TGTGCCAGCAGCTTGGGGGACAGGGAGAATCAGCCCCAGCATTTT. Its translation is CASSLGDRENQPQHF.

The genes are TRBV18 and TRBJ1-5, with 8 bases matching TRBD1. Germline CDR1 reads KGHSH; CDR2 reads LQKENI. The CDR3 has 13 amino acids. Losses at the gene ends were 6 bases for V and 6 bases for J; bases not matched to a gene: 4. CDR3 in amino acids: CASSGQGGQPQHF. Here the CDR3 DNA reads TGTGCCAGCTCCGGACAGGGCGGTCAGCCCCAGCATTTT.

The rearrangement joins TRBV5-1 to TRBJ2-2; TRBD1 matches 8 bases. V gave up 0 bases and J gave up 0 bases; unmatched junction bases: 7. Germline assignment: CDR1 SGHRS and CDR2 YFSETQ. This CDR3 has 18 amino acids. As DNA, the CDR3 is TGCGCCAGCAGCTTGGGACAGGGGCAAAAATCGAACACCGGGGAGCTGTTTTTT. Its translation is CASSLGQGQKSNTGELFF.

The CDR3: CASTTTGSTDTQYF. For the CDR3, the DNA is TGTGCCAGTACAACGACTGGAAGCACAGATACGCAGTATTTT. V is TRBV19 and J is TRBJ2-3; no definite D call. Looked up from germline, CDR1 is LNHDA and CDR2 is SQIVND (reference sequence). With 7 bases removed from V and 0 bases from J, the gap between germline ends came to 11 bases. CDR3 length: 14 residues. The full variable domain, rest sourced from reference TRBV19 and TRBJ2-3, is DGGITQSPKYLFRKEGQNVTLSCEQNLNHDAMYWYRQDPGQGLRLIYYSQIVNDFQKGDIAEGYSVSREKKESFPLTVTSAQKNPTAFYLCASTTTGSTDTQYFGPGTRLTVL.

The rearrangement links TRBV28 to TRBJ2-7, with D possibly matching TRBD1 (5 bases). V shed 1 base and J shed 2 bases, with 18 bases lying between them. The CDR3 is 17 residues long. CDR1 MDHEN and CDR2 SYDVKM come from the germline V gene. CDR3 DNA: TGTGCCAGCAGTTTATTAACCCACGGACACAGTGCCTACGAGCAGTACTTC. It yields the protein CASSLLTHGHSAYEQYF.

The genes are TRBV19 and TRBJ1-5; the D is unclear. The CDR3 extends over 17 amino acids. CDR1 is LNHDA, CDR2 SQIVND, per germline (reference sequence). Between the trimmed V and J ends, which lost 3 bases and 0 bases, there was a span of 15 bases. DNA for the CDR3: TGTGCCAGTAGTATCGGCGGTGTGGGAGCTAGCAATCAGCCCCAGCATTTT. The encoded protein is CASSIGGVGASNQPQHF.

The table lists this clone with a count of one. This rearrangement joins TRBV28 to TRBJ2-3, with TRBD2 identical over 9 bases. Germline CDR1 is MDHEN and CDR2 is SYDVKM. V trimming: 6 bases; J trimming: 1 base; junction bases outside the gene matches: 5. This CDR3 has 15 amino acids. As DNA, the CDR3 is TGTGCCAGCAGCTCACTAGCGGGTGGCACAGATACGCAGTATTTT. It yields the protein CASSSLAGGTDTQYF. The complete variable domain, with remaining parts taken from reference TRBV28 and TRBJ2-3, reads DVKVTQSSRYLVKRTGEKVFLECVQDMDHENMFWYRQDPGLGLRLIYFSYDVKMKEKGDIPEGYSVSREKKERFSLILESASTNQTSMYLCASSSLAGGTDTQYFGPGTRLTVL.

The CDR3: CASSPGQLTDTQYF. The CDR3 region has the DNA TGTGCCAGCAGCCCGGGACAGCTCACAGATACGCAGTATTTT. This sequence joins TRBV5-4 and TRBJ2-3; 7 nucleotides line up with TRBD1. The J segment lost 2 bases and the V segment lost 4 bases, leaving 4 bases of the junction unmatched. The CDR3 loop spans 14 amino acids. Germline V CDR1 and CDR2: SGHNT, YYREEE (reference sequence).

The rearrangement uses TRBV5-5 and TRBJ2-3, with 7 bases fitting TRBD1. The CDR3 contains 16 residues. Germline CDR1 is SGHKS and CDR2 is YYEKEE (reference sequence). V gave up 4 bases and J gave up 6 bases; unmatched junction bases: 14. The CDR3 region is CASSHPQTGLGDTQYF. In DNA form, the CDR3 reads TGTGCCAGCAGCCACCCCCAGACAGGGCTCGGGGATACGCAGTATTTT.

The gene calls are TRBV7-9 and TRBJ1-5; tentative D call: TRBD1 (6 bases). CDR3 size: 14 residues. Per germline, CDR1 SEHNR and CDR2 FQNEAQ (reference sequence). Trimming shortened V by 7 bases and J by 1 base, and 11 bases separated the two germline ends. The DNA for the CDR3 is TGTGCCAGCACATCAGGGGCGAGCAATCAGCCCCAGCATTTT. The encoded protein is CASTSGASNQPQHF.

The genes are TRBV2 and TRBJ1-1; D might be TRBD1 (6 bases). Germline V gene data show CDR1 as SNHLY and CDR2 as FYNNEI. The CDR3 runs 12 residues. The germline V and J ends were trimmed by 5 bases and 6 bases, with 10 bases remaining between them. For the CDR3, the DNA is TGTGCCAGCAGTCAGGGGAGGGCTGAAGCTTTCTTT. It codes for CASSQGRAEAFF.

The chain is built from TRBV6-1 and TRBJ1-5, with TRBD1 as a possible D gene (6 bases). CDR1 is MNHNS, CDR2 SASEGT, per germline. Trimming pared 0 bases from V and 15 bases from J, leaving 15 bases between. This CDR3 spans 13 amino acids. The CDR3 nucleotides are TGTGCCAGCAGTGAAGCGGCACGGGGGGCCCCGCATTTT. Protein: CASSEAARGAPHF.